The T cell receptor (beta chain) under discussion was sequenced for a study of blood T cell repertoires in COVID-19. Study in general: The United States, Italy and Spain provided the acute and convalescent COVID-19 samples. T cells, B-cell-depleted T cells, or PBMCs provided the cDNA or gDNA that served as material.

Methods used by the authors: Amplification with reference gene primers provided the estimates of nucleated cell counts. Profiled with immunoSEQ multiplex PCR; TCRdb holds only in-frame clones, not every one. V and J calls and clone size are given by that table; D and trimming were obtained from the DNA. Of tens of thousands of clones listed, approximately 87% are singletons. CDR3 length: 17 amino acids. CDR1 and CDR2 from the germline V gene are SGHTA and FQGNSA. V lost 1 base, J lost 2 bases, and 15 bases lay in between. Patients at the Seattle site were enrolled during active infection and followed longitudinally.

The V gene is TRBV7-2, the J gene TRBJ2-1, with D uncertain. The clonotype was recovered from a woman aged 55-75 years with COVID-19, enrolled during active disease. The sample taken for sequencing was peripheral blood. The CDR3 reads CASSLDVGFDAYNEQFF. In DNA, the CDR3 is TGTGCCAGCAGCTTAGACGTCGGGTTCGATGCCTACAATGAGCAGTTCTTC.